Listed here are 25 T cell receptor beta chains from one sample, sequenced in a study of shared clonotypes between healthy human individuals. TCRdb's table, derived via immunoSEQ multiplex PCR, lists solely in-frame clones and lacks some. The sample holds about 1.1 million clones, 60% to 85% seen once. The source material was memory CD4+ T cells from PBMCs. Subset denoted: CD45RA-negative fraction. These receptor sequences come from a young man in good health. Some clones in this sample may be carry-over from other donors' samples.

This chain joins TRBV4-1 and TRBJ2-7; 9 bases line up with TRBD2. With 0 bases clipped from V and 1 base from J, the junction kept 4 bases outside the gene matches. There are 16 residues in the CDR3. The V gene's germline CDR1 is MGHRA and CDR2 YSYEKL. This CDR3 is CASSQDTSGGSYEQYF. The DNA of the CDR3 is TGCGCCAGCAGCCAAGATACGAGCGGGGGGTCCTACGAGCAGTACTTC.

Turning to this clone: Additional DNA sequences in this sample encode the identical CDR3. The chain joins TRBV28 to TRBJ2-3; D gene ambiguous. This CDR3 spans 12 amino acids. V was shortened by 3 bases and J by 2 bases, with 3 bases between the two germline ends. Germline assignment: CDR1 MDHEN and CDR2 SYDVKM. The DNA of the CDR3 is TGTGCCAGCAGTTTGTTCACAGATACGCAGTATTTT. It is translated as CASSLFTDTQYF.

The chain has TRBV28 and TRBJ1-5, with 8 bases aligning to TRBD1. V lost 8 bases and J lost 3; bases outside the gene matches: 12. Looked up from germline, CDR1 is MDHEN and CDR2 is SYDVKM. The CDR3 extends over 16 amino acids. This CDR3 reads CASLTEGRGHNQPQHF. The CDR3 DNA reads as TGTGCCAGCCTTACGGAGGGCAGGGGGCACAATCAGCCCCAGCATTTT.

The chain links TRBV6-5 to TRBJ2-3; D not resolved. In germline, CDR1 is MNHEY, CDR2 SVGAGI. V was shortened by 0 bases and J by 6 bases, with 7 bases between the two germline ends. The CDR3 is 13 amino acids. CDR3 amino acids: CASSYSTSDTQYF. CDR3 nucleotide sequence: TGTGCCAGCAGTTACTCAACTTCGGATACGCAGTATTTT.

This sequence joins TRBV28 and TRBJ1-3; no clear D. Germline-derived CDR1 and CDR2 are MDHEN and SYDVKM. V was trimmed by 8 bases and J by 1 base, leaving 18 bases between them. The CDR3 spans 16 residues. CDR3 in amino acids: CASGWRTPRSGNTIYF. Here the CDR3 DNA reads TGTGCCAGCGGATGGAGGACTCCCCGTTCTGGAAACACCATATATTTT.

This clone was seen only a few times. V usage is TRBV19 and J usage is TRBJ1-5; the match to TRBD1 covers 12 bases. Germline lookup yields CDR1 LNHDA and CDR2 SQIVND (reference sequence). J gave up 7 bases and V 4 bases, and 8 bases lay outside the gene matches. The CDR3 consists of 16 residues. The CDR3 coding sequence is TGTGCCAGTAGTACCCGGGACAGGGGGCTGCGGCAGCCCCAGCATTTT. Its translation is CASSTRDRGLRQPQHF.

V gene TRBV28 combines with J gene TRBJ2-7; TRBD1 might be the D (6 bases). CDR3 length: 12 amino acids. V gave up 3 bases and J gave up 9 bases, with 12 bases separating them. Germline V CDR1 and CDR2: MDHEN, SYDVKM. CDR3 in amino acids: CASSFSTGWQYF. CDR3 sequence (DNA): TGTGCCAGCAGTTTTTCGACAGGTTGGCAGTACTTC.

This clone was detected only a few times. The chain couples TRBV5-1 to TRBJ1-1, with TRBD1 identical over 11 bases. CDR1 SGHRS and CDR2 YFSETQ come from the germline V gene. The V gene end was trimmed by 7 bases and the J gene end by 5 bases; junction bases not matched to a gene: 22. The CDR3 sequence is 19 residues long. The CDR3 nucleotides read TGCGCCAGCCTACCCGGGACAGGGGGTCGTAGGTTCGGATATACTGAAGCTTTCTTT. Amino acids: CASLPGTGGRRFGYTEAFF. The full variable domain, its missing parts supplied by reference TRBV5-1 and TRBJ1-1, is KAGVTQTPRYLIKTRGQQVTLSCSPISGHRSVSWYQQTPGQGLQFLFEYFSETQRNKGNFPGRFSGRQFSNSRSEMNVSTLELGDSALYLCASLPGTGGRRFGYTEAFFGQGTRLTVV.

The chain uses TRBV7-2 and TRBJ2-5; TRBD2 matches at 9 bases. With 5 bases clipped from V and 5 bases from J, the junction kept 9 bases outside the gene matches. The length of the CDR3 is 15 residues. CDR1 is SGHTA, CDR2 FQGNSA, per germline. The CDR3 DNA is TGTGCCAGCAGCCCCTCGGGACTAGCTGGGGAGACCCAGTACTTC. Amino acid sequence: CASSPSGLAGETQYF. The full variable domain, completed using reference TRBV7-2 and TRBJ2-5, is GAGVSQSPSNKVTEKGKDVELRCDPISGHTALYWYRQSLGQGLEFLIYFQGNSAPDKSGLPSDRFSAERTGGSVSTLTIQRTQQEDSAVYLCASSPSGLAGETQYFGPGTRLLVL.

The chain combines TRBV6-5 with TRBJ2-7; 9 nucleotides match TRBD1. J gave up 7 bases and V 6 bases, and 10 bases lay outside the gene matches. CDR3 length: 14 amino acids. Germline V lookup: CDR1 MNHEY, CDR2 SVGAGI. The CDR3 DNA reads as TGTGCCAGCAGGGCGGGACAGGGAATGAGGGAGCAGTACTTC. Amino acid sequence: CASRAGQGMREQYF.

The CDR3 region is CAISPGRNEKLFF. CDR3 nucleotide sequence: TGTGCCATCAGCCCAGGGAGGAATGAAAAACTGTTTTTT. The chain uses TRBV10-3 and TRBJ1-4; D possibly corresponds to TRBD1 (5 bases). Germline V gene lookup returns CDR1 ENHRY and CDR2 SYGVKD. Trimming left V 6 bases short and J 5 bases short, with 10 bases between. The CDR3 covers 13 residues.

The chain is built from TRBV27 and TRBJ2-7; TRBD2 aligns across 14 bases. The germline V gene encodes CDR1 MNHEY and CDR2 SMNVEV (reference sequence). There are 21 residues in the CDR3. The trim removed 6 bases at V and 0 bases at J, leaving 19 bases unmatched. DNA for the CDR3: TGTGCCAGCAGCTCCTTGGGCACCGGGACTAGCGGGAGTCGGAGCTCCTACGAGCAGTACTTC. Protein: CASSSLGTGTSGSRSSYEQYF.

This clone has more than one count but fewer than ten. The chain carries TRBV19 and TRBJ1-5; 9 bases are a match to TRBD1. After removal of 6 bases from V and 9 bases from J, the junction contained 15 bases not matched to a gene. CDR3 length: 16 residues. Per germline, CDR1 LNHDA and CDR2 SQIVND (reference sequence). The CDR3 DNA sequence: TGTGCCAGTAGACCAACCCGGGACAGGGCCTTACGGCCCCAGCATTTT. Protein sequence: CASRPTRDRALRPQHF.

This CDR3 reads CASSFQPNGEQYF. The CDR3 DNA sequence: TGTGCCAGCAGCTTCCAGCCAAATGGCGAGCAGTACTTC. The chain links TRBV7-6 to TRBJ2-7; unclear D gene. From germline, CDR1 is SGHVS and CDR2 FNYEAQ. Deletions cut 3 bases from V and 6 bases from J, with 12 bases between. The CDR3 is 13 amino acids. The full variable domain, completed using reference TRBV7-6 and TRBJ2-7, is GAGVSQSPRYKVTKRGQDVALRCDPISGHVSLYWYRQALGQGPEFLTYFNYEAQQDKSGLPNDRFSAERPEGSISTLTIQRTEQRDSAMYRCASSFQPNGEQYFGPGTRLTVT.

The chain combines TRBV28 with TRBJ2-3; 7 nucleotides match TRBD2. With V trimmed by 8 bases and J by 1 base, 15 bases remained unmatched. The CDR3 sequence is 17 residues long. Germline values: CDR1 MDHEN, CDR2 SYDVKM. The CDR3 loop is CASPPSGTNVGTDTQYF. The CDR3 region has the DNA TGTGCCAGCCCCCCCAGCGGGACTAATGTTGGCACAGATACGCAGTATTTT.

J is TRBJ2-7 and V is TRBV27; D remains ambiguous. Trimming shortened V by 7 bases and J by 1 base, and 17 bases separated the two germline ends. This CDR3 is built from 15 residues. Germline CDR1 MNHEY, CDR2 SMNVEV (reference sequence). The CDR3 DNA follows: TGTGCCAGCAAGGGTTGGGTTAGCAGGTCCTACGAGCAGTACTTC. Protein sequence: CASKGWVSRSYEQYF.

V is TRBV5-8 and J is TRBJ2-7; no definite D call. V lost 6 bases and J 4 bases, leaving 20 bases between the germline ends. CDR1 is SGHTS and CDR2 is YDEGEE in the germline V gene. This CDR3 comprises 15 residues. CDR3 residues: CASTSAARPIYEQYF. The CDR3 region has the DNA TGTGCCAGCACCTCGGCCGCCAGGCCCATTTACGAGCAGTACTTC.

This clone came up once. This chain joins TRBV28 and TRBJ2-1; TRBD2 matches at 7 bases. CDR3 length: 16 residues. Trimming cost V 2 bases and J 2 bases; bases outside gene matches: 6. Germline assignment: CDR1 MDHEN and CDR2 SYDVKM. CDR3 loop: CASSLGGSPTYNEQFF. As DNA, the CDR3 is TGTGCCAGCAGTTTAGGCGGGAGCCCTACCTACAATGAGCAGTTCTTC.

The chain recombines TRBV28 with TRBJ2-5; no clear D gene. The CDR3 sequence is 16 residues long. V shed 4 bases and J shed 5 bases, with 20 bases lying between them. Germline V gene data show CDR1 as MDHEN and CDR2 as SYDVKM. The CDR3 here is CASSSATGTGGETQYF. DNA for the CDR3: TGTGCCAGCAGTTCAGCAACCGGAACGGGTGGGGAGACCCAGTACTTC.

A word on this clone: Additional DNA sequences in this sample encode the identical CDR3. The rearrangement links TRBV28 to TRBJ1-1; 7 bases match TRBD1. With V trimmed by 2 bases and J by 1 base, 1 base remained unmatched. This CDR3 is 14 amino acids long. CDR1 and CDR2 (germline): MDHEN, SYDVKM. CDR3 DNA: TGTGCCAGCAGTTTAAGGACAGGGAACACTGAAGCTTTCTTT. It specifies CASSLRTGNTEAFF.

The V call is TRBV19, the J call TRBJ1-1, with no clear D. The germline CDR1 and CDR2 sequences are LNHDA and SQIVND (reference sequence). V was shortened by 1 base and J by 1 base, with 7 bases between the two germline ends. The CDR3 runs to 14 residues. The CDR3 bases are TGTGCCAGTAGTATAGTCGTACAGAACACTGAAGCTTTCTTT. This codes for CASSIVVQNTEAFF. Full variable domain (rest looked up from reference TRBV19 and TRBJ1-1): DGGITQSPKYLFRKEGQNVTLSCEQNLNHDAMYWYRQDPGQGLRLIYYSQIVNDFQKGDIAEGYSVSREKKESFPLTVTSAQKNPTAFYLCASSIVVQNTEAFFGQGTRLTVV.

The chain couples TRBV5-1 to TRBJ2-3; D possibly matches TRBD1 or TRBD2 (6 bases each). V was cut by 0 bases and J by 4 bases, with 15 bases left in between. The length of the CDR3 is 16 residues. Germline CDR1 SGHRS, CDR2 YFSETQ. The CDR3 spells CASSLAGQEGADTQYF. The CDR3 bases are TGCGCCAGCAGCTTGGCCGGTCAGGAGGGGGCAGATACGCAGTATTTT.

The sample holds one count of this clone. The chain uses TRBV9 and TRBJ2-7, with D perhaps TRBD1 (6 bases). CDR1 and CDR2 (germline): SGDLS, YYNGEE. Trimming removed 0 bases from V and 3 bases from J, with 13 bases in between. The CDR3 length is 15 residues. As DNA, the CDR3 is TGTGCCAGCAGCGTAGGCAGGGGCGAGGACTACGAGCAGTACTTC. This sequence encodes CASSVGRGEDYEQYF. The complete variable domain, with remaining parts taken from reference TRBV9 and TRBJ2-7, reads DSGVTQTPKHLITATGQRVTLRCSPRSGDLSVYWYQQSLDQGLQFLIQYYNGEERAKGNILERFSAQQFPDLHSELNLSSLELGDSALYFCASSVGRGEDYEQYFGPGTRLTVT.

The genes are TRBV11-2 and TRBJ2-1; the D is unclear. Trimming stripped 2 bases from V and 12 bases from J, with 8 bases between. The CDR3 loop spans 11 amino acids. From germline, CDR1 is SGHAT and CDR2 FQNNGV. This CDR3 is CASSLWTGQFF. The CDR3 coding sequence is TGTGCCAGCAGCTTATGGACGGGGCAGTTCTTC.

A few counts support this clone. The genes are TRBV19 and TRBJ1-1; possible D gene TRBD1, 5 bases. Trimming stripped 6 bases from V and 12 bases from J, with 20 bases between. The CDR3 length is 13 residues. Germline V gene sequence: CDR1 LNHDA, CDR2 SQIVND (reference sequence). CDR3 loop: CASSPAGGRRPFF. The CDR3 nucleotides read TGTGCCAGTAGCCCCGCGGGGGGACGGAGACCTTTCTTT.